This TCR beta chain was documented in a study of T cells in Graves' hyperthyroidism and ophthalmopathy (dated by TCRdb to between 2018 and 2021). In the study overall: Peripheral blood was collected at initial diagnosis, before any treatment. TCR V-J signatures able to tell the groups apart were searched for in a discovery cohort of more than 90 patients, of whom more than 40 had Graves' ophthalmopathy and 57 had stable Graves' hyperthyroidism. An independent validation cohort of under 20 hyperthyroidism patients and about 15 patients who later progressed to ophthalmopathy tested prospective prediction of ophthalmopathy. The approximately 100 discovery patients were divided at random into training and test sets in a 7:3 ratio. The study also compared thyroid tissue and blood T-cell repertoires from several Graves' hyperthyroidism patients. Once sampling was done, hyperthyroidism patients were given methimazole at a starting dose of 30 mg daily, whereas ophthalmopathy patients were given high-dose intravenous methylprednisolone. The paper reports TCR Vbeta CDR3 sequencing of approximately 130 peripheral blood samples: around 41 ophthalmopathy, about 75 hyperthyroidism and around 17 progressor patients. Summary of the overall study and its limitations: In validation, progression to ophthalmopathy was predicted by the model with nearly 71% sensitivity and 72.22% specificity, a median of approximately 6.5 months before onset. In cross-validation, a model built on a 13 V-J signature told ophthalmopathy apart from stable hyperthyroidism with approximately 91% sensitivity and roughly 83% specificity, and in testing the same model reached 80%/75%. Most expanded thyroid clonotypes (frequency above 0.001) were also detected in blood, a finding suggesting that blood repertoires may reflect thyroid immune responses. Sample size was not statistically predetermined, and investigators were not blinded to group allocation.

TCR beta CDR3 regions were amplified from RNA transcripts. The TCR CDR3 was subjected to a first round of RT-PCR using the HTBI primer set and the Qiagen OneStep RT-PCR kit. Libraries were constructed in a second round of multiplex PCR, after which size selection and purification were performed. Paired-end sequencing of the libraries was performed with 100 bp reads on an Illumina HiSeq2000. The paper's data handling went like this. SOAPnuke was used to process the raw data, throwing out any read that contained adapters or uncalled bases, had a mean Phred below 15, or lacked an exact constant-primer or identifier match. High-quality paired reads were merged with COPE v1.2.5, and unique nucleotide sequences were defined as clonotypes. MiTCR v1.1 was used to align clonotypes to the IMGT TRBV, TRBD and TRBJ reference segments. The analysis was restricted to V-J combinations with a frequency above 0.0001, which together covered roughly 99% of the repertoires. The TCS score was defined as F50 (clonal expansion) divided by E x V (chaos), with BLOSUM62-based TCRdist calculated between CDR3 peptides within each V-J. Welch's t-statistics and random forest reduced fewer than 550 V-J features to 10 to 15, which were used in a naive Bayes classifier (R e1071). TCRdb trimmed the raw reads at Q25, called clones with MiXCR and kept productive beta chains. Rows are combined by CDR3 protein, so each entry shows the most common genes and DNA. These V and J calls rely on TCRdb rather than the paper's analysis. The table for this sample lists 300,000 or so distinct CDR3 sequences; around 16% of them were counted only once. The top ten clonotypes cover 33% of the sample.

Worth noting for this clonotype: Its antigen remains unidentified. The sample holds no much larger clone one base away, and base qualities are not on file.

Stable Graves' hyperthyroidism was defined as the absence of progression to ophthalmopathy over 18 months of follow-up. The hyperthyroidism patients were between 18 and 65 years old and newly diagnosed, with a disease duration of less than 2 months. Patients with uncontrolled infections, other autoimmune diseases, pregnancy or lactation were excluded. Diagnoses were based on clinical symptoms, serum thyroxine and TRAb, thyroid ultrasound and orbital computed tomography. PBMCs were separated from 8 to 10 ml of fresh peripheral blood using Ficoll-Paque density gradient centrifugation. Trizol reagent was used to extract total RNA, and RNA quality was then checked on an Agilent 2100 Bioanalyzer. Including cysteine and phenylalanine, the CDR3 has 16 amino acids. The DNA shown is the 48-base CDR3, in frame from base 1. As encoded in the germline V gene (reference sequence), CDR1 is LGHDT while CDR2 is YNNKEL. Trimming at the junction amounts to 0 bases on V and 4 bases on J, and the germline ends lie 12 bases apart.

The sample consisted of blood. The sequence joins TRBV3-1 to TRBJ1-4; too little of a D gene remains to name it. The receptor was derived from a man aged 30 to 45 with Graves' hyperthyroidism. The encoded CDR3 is CASSQEITALNEKLFF. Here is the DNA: TGTGCCAGCAGCCAAGAGATCACGGCACTTAATGAAAAACTGTTTTTT.